The following is a T cell receptor (beta chain) sequence with its context. The data stem from a study of T-cell reconstitution after alpha-beta-depleted transplantation in children. Molecular barcoding with unique molecular identifiers was used for the TCRbeta library. TCRdb ran MiXCR on the PCR reads and lists one entry per CDR3 protein. Here the sample spans about 370,000 distinct CDR3 sequences, roughly 22% being singletons. Trimming stripped 5 bases from V and 0 bases from J, with 14 bases between. The CDR3 spans 16 residues. From germline, CDR1 is SQVTM and CDR2 ANQGSEA. The clonotype comes from a human donor who donated a stem cell graft to a child with acute myeloid leukemia. Sequenced here: PBMCs from the stem cell graft donor, sampled from the stem cell graft. The V gene is TRBV29-1, the J gene TRBJ2-6; D is possibly TRBD1 (6 bases). In DNA, the CDR3 is TGCAGCGTTACAGGGTTACACCCCTCTGGGGCCAACGTCCTGACTTTC. It codes for CSVTGLHPSGANVLTF.